This T cell receptor (beta chain) was captured by sequencing in a study of T cell repertoires in cytomegalovirus infection. Study information: Signatures in public TCR beta sequences pointed to both CMV infection and matching HLA type.

Germline assignment: CDR1 SEHNR and CDR2 FQNEAQ (reference sequence). V was clipped by 4 bases and J by 2 bases, with 13 bases between them. The CDR3 is made up of 15 amino acids. TCRdb reprocessed the reads via MiXCR and lists one record per CDR3 protein. The data contain some 700,000 distinct CDR3 sequences, around 32% of them singletons. This clonotype was counted only a few times. Its antigen is unidentified. The sample in question was cultured PBMCs, obtained from culture after CMV antigen stimulation. This TCR was sampled from a human donor in good health (CMV status not recorded). Some clones in this sample may be carry-over from other donors' samples. This chain connects TRBV7-9 to TRBJ2-3, with no clear D. The CDR3 loop reads CASSSRTGPTDTQYF. The CDR3 coding sequence is TGTGCCAGCAGCTCGAGGACCGGTCCCACAGATACGCAGTATTTT.